The clone carrying this T cell receptor beta chain was found a few times. This entry belongs to a study of T-cell memory formation after mild COVID-19. V gave up 2 bases and J gave up 0 bases, with 13 bases separating them. The germline V gene encodes CDR1 MGHDK and CDR2 SYGVNS. The CDR3 extends over 16 amino acids. TCRdb ran MiXCR on the 5' RACE reads and lists one entry per CDR3 protein. Found here are about 290,000 distinct CDR3 sequences, more than 15% of them singletons; the top ten hold 22%. The receptor was derived from a man between 18 and 35 years old who had mild COVID-19 (a few samples of this study predate the infection). Cell type and time point are not known. The chain uses TRBV25-1 and TRBJ1-1, with D possibly TRBD1 on 5 matching bases. Input material: PBMCs or a T cell subset sorted from them (not recorded which). This CDR3 reads CASSETGTVMNTEAFF. In nucleotides, the CDR3 is TGTGCCAGCAGTGAAACCGGGACCGTCATGAACACTGAAGCTTTCTTT.